This T cell receptor (beta chain) stems from a study of OX40 agonist ivuxolimab in advanced cancers. As for the study in general: One hepatocellular carcinoma and two cutaneous melanoma patients partially responded. Study observations and caveats: CD4+ and CD8+ blood T cells expanded clonally by week 6 at 0.1 to 3.0 mg/kg.

Method: immunoSEQ multiplex PCR; TCRdb's copy keeps in-frame clones and lacks some. The sample lists roughly 70,000 clones, about 91% occurring once. The V segment lost 4 bases and the J segment 4 bases; nucleotides outside the gene matches: 5. The CDR3 is 14 residues long. Germline CDR1 SGHTA, CDR2 FQGTGA. A remark on this clone: Its antigen is unidentified.

This specimen was CD4+ or CD8+ T cells sorted from blood, taken in a trial of the OX40 agonist ivuxolimab. The sequence came from an adult with an advanced solid tumor such as melanoma, head and neck, liver or kidney cancer. V usage is TRBV7-3 and J usage is TRBJ2-5; 8 bases are a match to TRBD2. CDR3 nucleotides: TGTGCCAGCAGCTCCGGGGGGGCCACAGAGACCCAGTACTTC. Residues: CASSSGGATETQYF.